Below, 8 T cell receptor beta chains from the same sample are listed, as sequenced in a study of T cells in tuberculosis. Assay: immunoSEQ multiplex PCR; the TCRdb copy retains only in-frame clones and omits some. The sample records some 30,000 clones, around 92% being singletons. This sample's time point: new active TB diagnosis, blood taken before or within 7 days of starting treatment. The sequencing used PBMCs, collected at tuberculosis diagnosis. The receptors originated from an adult with tuberculosis.

The chain has TRBV2 and TRBJ2-7; D perhaps matches TRBD2 (5 bases). Germline V CDR1 and CDR2: SNHLY, FYNNEI. The V gene lost 7 bases and the J gene lost 0 bases, with 19 bases spanning the gap. The CDR3 totals 16 residues. CDR3 residues: CASKVWPVGSSYEQYF. DNA for the CDR3: TGTGCCAGCAAAGTGTGGCCGGTGGGGAGCTCCTACGAGCAGTACTTC.

The chain has TRBV13 and TRBJ1-5; TRBD1 agrees at 10 bases. Losses at the gene ends were 3 bases for V and 10 bases for J; bases not matched to a gene: 12. Per germline, CDR1 PRHDT and CDR2 FYEKMQ (reference sequence). This CDR3 is built from 16 residues. CDR3 DNA sequence: TGTGCCAGCAGCTTCCGGGGACAGGGGCCCGGGGATCCCCAGCATTTT. This encodes CASSFRGQGPGDPQHF.

The gene calls are TRBV9 and TRBJ1-4; 7 bases map to TRBD1. Germline trimming cut 0 bases from V and 8 bases from J; bases unmatched to any gene: 10. Germline CDR1 SGDLS, CDR2 YYNGEE. The CDR3 is made up of 16 amino acids. The DNA for the CDR3 is TGTGCCAGCAGCGTAGGCGTAAGAGACAGGGACGAAAAACTGTTTTTT. It encodes CASSVGVRDRDEKLFF.

The chain links TRBV5-1 to TRBJ1-2; D call uncertain. This CDR3 is built from 13 residues. The germline V gene has CDR1 SGHRS and CDR2 YFSETQ. V shed 0 bases and J shed 1 base, with 4 bases lying between them. CDR3 coding DNA: TGCGCCAGCAGCTTGGCAGATAACTATGGCTACACCTTC. Translated, it gives CASSLADNYGYTF. The whole variable domain, remainder taken from reference TRBV5-1 and TRBJ1-2, is KAGVTQTPRYLIKTRGQQVTLSCSPISGHRSVSWYQQTPGQGLQFLFEYFSETQRNKGNFPGRFSGRQFSNSRSEMNVSTLELGDSALYLCASSLADNYGYTFGSGTRLTVV.

The chain employs TRBV28 and TRBJ1-5, with 8 positions matching TRBD1. The V segment lost 3 bases and the J segment 4 bases; nucleotides outside the gene matches: 5. The CDR3 is 15 residues long. The germline gives CDR1 MDHEN, CDR2 SYDVKM. As DNA, the CDR3 is TGTGCCAGCAGTTTGTCACAGGGGGATAATCAGCCCCAGCATTTT. This codes for CASSLSQGDNQPQHF.

The chain combines TRBV11-2 with TRBJ2-7; 7 bases map to TRBD1. Germline V gives CDR1 SGHAT, CDR2 FQNNGV. CDR3 length equals 15 residues. The V segment lost 5 bases and the J segment 4 bases; nucleotides outside the gene matches: 11. The CDR3 here is CASSRKGTENYEQYF. For the CDR3, the DNA is TGTGCCAGCAGCCGGAAGGGGACAGAGAATTACGAGCAGTACTTC.

The chain has TRBV6-5 and TRBJ1-1; D might be TRBD1 (5 bases). This CDR3 comprises 13 residues. CDR1 is MNHEY and CDR2 is SVGAGI in the germline V gene. Between the trimmed V and J ends, which lost 6 bases and 3 bases, there was a span of 11 bases. CDR3 sequence (DNA): TGTGCCAGCAGGGTCCTAGGGGACACTGAAGCTTTCTTT. Translating it yields CASRVLGDTEAFF.

The chain carries TRBV19 and TRBJ2-3; D is perhaps TRBD2 (5 bases). V was cut by 5 bases and J by 4 bases, with 13 bases left in between. Germline V gene data show CDR1 as LNHDA and CDR2 as SQIVND (reference sequence). The CDR3 runs to 14 residues. The CDR3 loop is CASSPGGAADTQYF. The CDR3 DNA sequence: TGTGCCAGTAGTCCAGGAGGTGCGGCAGATACGCAGTATTTT.